This T cell receptor (beta chain) was retrieved from a study of T-cell reconstitution after alpha-beta-depleted transplantation in children. Study-wide findings and caveats: After transplant, at about two months, alpha-beta T cells were reportedly derived from several hundred expanded graft clones. A year post-transplant, T-cell counts and diversity derived mostly from newly produced T cells.

In the case of this clonotype: Its antigen remains unknown.

Trimming cost V 1 base and J 0 bases, with 7 bases left between them. The length of the CDR3 is 14 residues. The germline CDR1 and CDR2 sequences are SEHNR and FQNEAQ (reference sequence). Unique molecular identifiers were incorporated when the TCRbeta library was constructed. TCRdb used MiXCR to reprocess the PCR reads, holding one entry per CDR3 protein. The profile covers 90,000 to 100,000 distinct CDR3 sequences, with about 22% appearing a single time and 20% to 25% taken by the ten largest. The source is a boy aged 2-9 years with acute lymphoblastic leukemia, due to receive a stem cell transplant. Sample: PBMCs, taken before TCRalphabeta/CD19-depleted stem cell transplant. This chain uses TRBV7-9 with TRBJ2-7; no clear D gene. The CDR3 DNA reads as TGTGCCAGCAGCTTAGGGCCTAGCTCCTACGAGCAGTACTTC. Translated: CASSLGPSSYEQYF.